The T cell receptor beta chain described here comes from a study of blood T cell repertoires in COVID-19. Only a few counts were recorded for this clone. Generated by immunoSEQ multiplex PCR, the TCRdb table keeps only in-frame clones and is missing some. The table has 160,000 or so clones, 81% seen once. The source material was PBMCs or T cells enriched from blood (not recorded which). This clonotype originated in a woman aged 40-49 years with acute COVID-19.

This CDR3 reads CASSMREINEQYF. The CDR3 nucleotides read TGTGCCAGTAGTATGAGGGAGATCAACGAGCAGTACTTC. The J gene is TRBJ2-7, the V gene TRBV19, with D perhaps TRBD2 (5 bases). CDR3 length: 13 residues. Germline CDR1 and CDR2: LNHDA and SQIVND (reference sequence). With 3 bases removed from V and 5 bases from J, the gap between germline ends came to 11 bases. The whole variable domain, filled in from reference TRBV19 and TRBJ2-7, reads DGGITQSPKYLFRKEGQNVTLSCEQNLNHDAMYWYRQDPGQGLRLIYYSQIVNDFQKGDIAEGYSVSREKKESFPLTVTSAQKNPTAFYLCASSMREINEQYFGPGTRLTVT.